Here is one T cell receptor beta chain with its context. This sample is part of a study of early T cells in non-severe SARS-CoV-2 infection. In TCRdb, the 5' RACE reads were re-called with MiXCR into one record per CDR3 protein. The data hold 75,000 to 100,000 distinct CDR3 sequences, with approximately 15% observed a single time. Germline V gene data show CDR1 as SGHNT and CDR2 as YYREEE (reference sequence). The CDR3 is 14 residues long. J was trimmed by 9 bases and V by 1 base; bases with no gene match: 7. Sequences were obtained from whole blood. This TCR came from an adult who was a healthcare worker with PCR-confirmed SARS-CoV-2 infection or an uninfected control (not recorded which). The chain joins TRBV5-4 to TRBJ2-1; the match to TRBD1 covers 7 bases. In nucleotides, the CDR3 is TGTGCCAGCAGCTTGAACAGGGGAGTGGGTGAGCAGTTCTTC. As protein: CASSLNRGVGEQFF.